This TCR beta chain emerged from a study of blood T cell repertoires in COVID-19. Study context: Italy, Spain and the United States were the sources of the convalescent and acute COVID-19 samples.

In its sample, this clone was seen once. Assay: immunoSEQ multiplex PCR; the TCRdb copy retains only in-frame clones and omits some. The table records under 500,000 clones, more than 80% of them present only once. The germline V gene has CDR1 SGHVS and CDR2 FNYEAQ. The CDR3 sequence is 14 residues long. The V end lost 5 bases, the J end lost 8 bases, and 15 bases lay between the germline ends. Cohorts were assigned according to the clinical history that participants reported. Specimen: PBMCs or T cells enriched from blood (not recorded which). This TCR derives from a man younger than 40 who had recovered from COVID-19. This rearrangement joins TRBV7-6 to TRBJ1-4, with D maybe TRBD1 (5 bases). CDR3 loop: CASSRGTGREKLFF. DNA of the CDR3: TGTGCCAGCAGCCGCGGGACGGGACGCGAAAAACTGTTTTTT.